The rows below give T cell receptor beta chains drawn from one sample of a study of blood T cell repertoires in COVID-19. Assay used: immunoSEQ multiplex PCR; TCRdb lists only in-frame clones, some missing. The table records 150,000 or so clones, around 91% of them present only once. Sequencing used peripheral blood. The origin of the receptors is a young man with COVID-19, enrolled during active disease. Both conserved end residues are part of each CDR3. A D gene is named only where the DNA matches it firmly. Clone sizes are given selectively: once, few, many, or a class where the clone is expanded.

d_call	j_call	v_call	clone_size	cdr3_aa	cdr3_nt
TRBD2	TRBJ2-6	TRBV15	NA	CATSRDGWGTSGPPYSGANVLTF	TGTGCCACCAGCAGAGATGGATGGGGGACTAGCGGCCCACCATACTCTGGGGCCAACGTCCTGACTTTC
TRBD1	TRBJ1-2	TRBV6-5	NA	CASTRTGRHYGYTF	TGTGCCAGCACCCGGACAGGGCGTCACTATGGCTACACCTTC
NA	TRBJ2-2	TRBV2	NA	CASSRLTGELFF	TGTGCCAGCAGTAGACTCACCGGGGAGCTGTTTTTT
TRBD2	TRBJ2-1	TRBV7-3	NA	CASSPTGGSYNEQFF	TGTGCCAGCAGCCCAACGGGGGGGTCCTACAATGAGCAGTTCTTC
NA	TRBJ1-5	TRBV4-1	once	CASSQDRVRRGDQPQHF	TGCGCCAGCAGCCAAGATCGGGTAAGGAGGGGCGATCAGCCCCAGCATTTT
NA	TRBJ2-7	TRBV9	NA	CASSPVAGPYEQYF	TGTGCCAGCAGCCCTGTGGCGGGGCCCTACGAGCAGTACTTC
NA	TRBJ1-2	TRBV18	once	CASSPPVVLSYGYTF	TGTGCCAGCTCACCACCTGTAGTTCTTAGCTATGGCTACACCTTC
NA	TRBJ1-4	TRBV11-2	NA	CASKRTATNEKLLF	TGTGCCAGCAAAAGGACAGCAACTAATGAAAAACTGCTTTTT
TRBD2	TRBJ2-1	TRBV27	NA	CASSPPGGPNEQFF	TGTGCCAGCAGTCCCCCGGGAGGGCCCAATGAGCAGTTCTTC
TRBD1	TRBJ2-5	TRBV9	NA	CASSRDRGRETQYF	TGTGCCAGCAGCCGAGACAGGGGCAGGGAGACCCAGTACTTC
TRBD1	TRBJ1-5	TRBV2	NA	CASSPTGLDGNQPQHF	TGTGCCAGCAGCCCGACAGGGTTGGATGGCAATCAGCCCCAGCATTTT
TRBD1	TRBJ2-7	TRBV7-8	NA	CASSLIWDRASYEQYF	TGTGCCAGCAGCCTGATATGGGACAGGGCTTCTTACGAGCAGTACTTC
TRBD1	TRBJ2-1	TRBV29-1	NA	CSIILRDRSYNEQFF	TGCAGCATTATCCTGAGGGACAGATCCTACAATGAGCAGTTCTTC
TRBD2	TRBJ2-1	TRBV19	NA	CASSMASAGGPFEQFF	TGTGCCAGTAGTATGGCTTCGGCGGGAGGGCCTTTTGAGCAGTTCTTC
NA	TRBJ2-2	TRBV30	NA	CAWNPDMGTGELFF	TGTGCCTGGAACCCGGACATGGGCACCGGGGAGCTGTTTTTT
TRBD1	TRBJ1-3	TRBV28	few	CASTGTGGASGNTIYF	TGTGCCAGCACCGGGACAGGGGGGGCCTCTGGAAACACCATATATTTT
NA	TRBJ2-3	TRBV11-2	NA	CASGGRGITDTQYF	TGTGCCAGCGGTGGGCGCGGGATCACAGATACGCAGTATTTT
TRBD1	TRBJ1-6	TRBV5-1	NA	CASSLGQGANSPLHF	TGCGCCAGCAGCTTGGGGCAGGGGGCGAATTCACCCCTCCACTTT
NA	TRBJ2-3	TRBV18	NA	CASSRARLRDTQYF	TGTGCCAGCTCGAGGGCCCGCCTTCGAGATACGCAGTATTTT
NA	TRBJ2-7	TRBV19	NA	CASSILGRQDEQYF	TGTGCCAGTAGTATCTTAGGGAGACAGGACGAGCAGTACTTC
TRBD1	TRBJ2-7	TRBV19	NA	CASSIGGQAYEQYF	TGTGCCAGTAGTATAGGGGGACAGGCCTACGAGCAGTACTTC